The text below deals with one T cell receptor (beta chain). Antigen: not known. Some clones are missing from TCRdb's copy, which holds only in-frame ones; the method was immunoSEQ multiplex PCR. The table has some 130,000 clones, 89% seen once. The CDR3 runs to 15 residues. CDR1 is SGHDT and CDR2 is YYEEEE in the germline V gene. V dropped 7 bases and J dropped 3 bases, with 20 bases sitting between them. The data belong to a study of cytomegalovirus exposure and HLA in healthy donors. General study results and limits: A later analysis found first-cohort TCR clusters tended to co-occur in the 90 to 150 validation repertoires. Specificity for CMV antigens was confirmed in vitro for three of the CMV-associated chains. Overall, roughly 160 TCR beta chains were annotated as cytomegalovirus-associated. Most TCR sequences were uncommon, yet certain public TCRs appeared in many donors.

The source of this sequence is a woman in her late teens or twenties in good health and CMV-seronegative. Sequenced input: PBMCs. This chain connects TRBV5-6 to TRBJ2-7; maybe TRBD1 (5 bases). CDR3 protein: CASGRTTRALYEQYF. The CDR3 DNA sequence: TGTGCCAGCGGAAGGACAACCAGAGCTCTCTACGAGCAGTACTTC.